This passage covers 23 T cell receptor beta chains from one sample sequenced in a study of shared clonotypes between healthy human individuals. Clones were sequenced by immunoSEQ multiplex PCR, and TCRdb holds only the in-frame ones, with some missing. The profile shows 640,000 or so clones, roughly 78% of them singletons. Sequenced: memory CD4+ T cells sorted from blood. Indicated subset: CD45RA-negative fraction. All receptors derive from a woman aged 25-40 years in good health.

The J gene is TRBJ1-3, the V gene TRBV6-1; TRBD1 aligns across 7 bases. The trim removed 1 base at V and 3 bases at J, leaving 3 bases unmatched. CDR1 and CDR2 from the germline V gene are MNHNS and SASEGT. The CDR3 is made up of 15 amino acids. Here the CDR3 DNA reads TGTGCCAGCAGTGAAGTACAGGGGTTTGGAAACACCATATATTTT. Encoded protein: CASSEVQGFGNTIYF.

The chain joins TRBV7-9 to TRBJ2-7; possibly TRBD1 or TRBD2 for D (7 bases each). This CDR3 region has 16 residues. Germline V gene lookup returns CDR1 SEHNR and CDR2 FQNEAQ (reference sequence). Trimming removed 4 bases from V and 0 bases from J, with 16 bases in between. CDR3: CASSSGGQPSSYEQYF. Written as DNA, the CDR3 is TGTGCCAGCAGCTCGGGGGGACAGCCTAGCTCCTACGAGCAGTACTTC.

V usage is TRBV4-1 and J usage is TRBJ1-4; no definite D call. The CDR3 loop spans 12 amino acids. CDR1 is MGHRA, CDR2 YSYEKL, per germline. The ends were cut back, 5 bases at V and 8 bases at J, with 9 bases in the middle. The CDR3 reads CASSGLREKLFF. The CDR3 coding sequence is TGCGCCAGCAGCGGGCTTAGGGAAAAACTGTTTTTT.

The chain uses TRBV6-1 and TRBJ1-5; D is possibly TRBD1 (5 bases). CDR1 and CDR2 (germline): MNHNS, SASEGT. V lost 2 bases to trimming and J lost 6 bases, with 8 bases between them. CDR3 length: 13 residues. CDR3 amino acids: CASSERQGQPQHF. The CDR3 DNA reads TGTGCCAGCAGTGAAAGGCAGGGTCAGCCCCAGCATTTT.

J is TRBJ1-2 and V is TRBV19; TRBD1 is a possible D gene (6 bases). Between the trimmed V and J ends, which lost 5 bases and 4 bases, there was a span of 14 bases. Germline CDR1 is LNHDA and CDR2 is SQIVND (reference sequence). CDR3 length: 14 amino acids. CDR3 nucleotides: TGTGCCAGTAGTTGGCAGGGGAGTATCTATGGCTACACCTTC. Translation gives CASSWQGSIYGYTF. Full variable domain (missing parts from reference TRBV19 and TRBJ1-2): DGGITQSPKYLFRKEGQNVTLSCEQNLNHDAMYWYRQDPGQGLRLIYYSQIVNDFQKGDIAEGYSVSREKKESFPLTVTSAQKNPTAFYLCASSWQGSIYGYTFGSGTRLTVV.

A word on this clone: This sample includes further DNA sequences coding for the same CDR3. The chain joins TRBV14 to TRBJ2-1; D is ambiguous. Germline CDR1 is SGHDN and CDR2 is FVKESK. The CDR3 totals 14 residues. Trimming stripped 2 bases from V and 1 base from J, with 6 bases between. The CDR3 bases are TGTGCCAGCAGCCAATACGGGTCCTACAATGAGCAGTTCTTC. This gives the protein CASSQYGSYNEQFF.

The CDR3 protein is CASSPQIYGYTF. CDR3 sequence (DNA): TGTGCCAGCAGCCCCCAGATCTATGGCTACACCTTC. V gene TRBV11-2 combines with J gene TRBJ1-2; D is unresolved. In germline, CDR1 is SGHAT, CDR2 FQNNGV. The V gene lost 5 bases and the J gene lost 4 bases, with 8 bases spanning the gap. The CDR3 runs to 12 residues. Supplemented by reference TRBV11-2 and TRBJ1-2, the full variable domain reads EAGVAQSPRYKIIEKRQSVAFWCNPISGHATLYWYQQILGQGPKLLIQFQNNGVVDDSQLPKDRFSAERLKGVDSTLKIQPAKLEDSAVYLCASSPQIYGYTFGSGTRLTVV.

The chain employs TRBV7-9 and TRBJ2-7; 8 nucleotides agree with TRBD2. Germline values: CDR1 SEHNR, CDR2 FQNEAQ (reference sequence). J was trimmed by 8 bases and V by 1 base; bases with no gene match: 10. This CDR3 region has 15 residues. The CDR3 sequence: CASSLVGGGQSQQYF. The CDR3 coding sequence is TGTGCCAGCAGCTTAGTTGGCGGGGGGCAGTCCCAGCAGTACTTC.

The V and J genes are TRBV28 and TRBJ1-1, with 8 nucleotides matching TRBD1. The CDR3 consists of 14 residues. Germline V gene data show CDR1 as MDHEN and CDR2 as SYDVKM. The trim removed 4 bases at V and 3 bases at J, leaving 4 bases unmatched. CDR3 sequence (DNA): TGTGCCAGCAGTTCAGGGGGCGCGGACACTGAAGCTTTCTTT. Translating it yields CASSSGGADTEAFF.

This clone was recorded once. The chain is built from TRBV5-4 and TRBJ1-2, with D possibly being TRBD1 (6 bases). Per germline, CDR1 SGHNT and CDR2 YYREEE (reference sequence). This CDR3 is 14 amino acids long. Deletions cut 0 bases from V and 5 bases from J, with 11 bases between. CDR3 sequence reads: CASSLDPGTYGYTF. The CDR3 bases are TGTGCCAGCAGCTTGGATCCAGGGACATATGGCTACACCTTC. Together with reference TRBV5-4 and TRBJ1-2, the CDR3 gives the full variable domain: ETGVTQSPTHLIKTRGQQVTLRCSSQSGHNTVSWYQQALGQGPQFIFQYYREEENGRGNFPPRFSGLQFPNYSSELNVNALELDDSALYLCASSLDPGTYGYTFGSGTRLTVV.

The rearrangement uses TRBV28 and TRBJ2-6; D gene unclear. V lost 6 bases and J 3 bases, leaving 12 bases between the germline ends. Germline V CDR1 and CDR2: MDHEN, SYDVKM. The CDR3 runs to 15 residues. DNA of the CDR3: TGTGCCAGCAGCTCCGATAGTCATGGGGCCAACGTCCTGACTTTC. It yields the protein CASSSDSHGANVLTF.

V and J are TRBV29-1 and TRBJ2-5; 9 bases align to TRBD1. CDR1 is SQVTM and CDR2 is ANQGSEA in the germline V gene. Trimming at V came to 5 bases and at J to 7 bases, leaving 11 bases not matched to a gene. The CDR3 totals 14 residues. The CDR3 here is CSVLVGTGIGTQYF. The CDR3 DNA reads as TGCAGCGTTTTGGTGGGGACAGGGATCGGGACCCAGTACTTC. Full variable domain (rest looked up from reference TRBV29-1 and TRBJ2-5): SAVISQKPSRDICQRGTSLTIQCQVDSQVTMMFWYRQQPGQSLTLIATANQGSEATYESGFVIDKFPISRPNLTFSTLTVSNMSPEDSSIYLCSVLVGTGIGTQYFGPGTRLLVL.

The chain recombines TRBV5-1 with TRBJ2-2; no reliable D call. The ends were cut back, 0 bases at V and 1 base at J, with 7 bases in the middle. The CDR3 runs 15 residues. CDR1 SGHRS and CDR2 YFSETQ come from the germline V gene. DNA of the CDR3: TGCGCCAGCAGCTTGGAGCGCGGGAACACCGGGGAGCTGTTTTTT. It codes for CASSLERGNTGELFF. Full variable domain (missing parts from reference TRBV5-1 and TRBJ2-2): KAGVTQTPRYLIKTRGQQVTLSCSPISGHRSVSWYQQTPGQGLQFLFEYFSETQRNKGNFPGRFSGRQFSNSRSEMNVSTLELGDSALYLCASSLERGNTGELFFGEGSRLTVL.

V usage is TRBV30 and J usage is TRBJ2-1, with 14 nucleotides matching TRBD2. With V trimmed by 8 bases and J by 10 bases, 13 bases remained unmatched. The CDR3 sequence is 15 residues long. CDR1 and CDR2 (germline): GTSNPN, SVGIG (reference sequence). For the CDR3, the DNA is TGTGCCGGCCAGCTGGGACTAGCGGGAGTGGGCGAGCAGTTCTTC. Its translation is CAGQLGLAGVGEQFF. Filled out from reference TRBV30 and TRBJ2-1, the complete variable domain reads SQTIHQWPATLVQPVGSPLSLECTVEGTSNPNLYWYRQAAGRGLQLLFYSVGIGQISSEVPQNLSASRPQDRQFILSSKKLLLSDSGFYLCAGQLGLAGVGEQFFGPGTRLTVL.

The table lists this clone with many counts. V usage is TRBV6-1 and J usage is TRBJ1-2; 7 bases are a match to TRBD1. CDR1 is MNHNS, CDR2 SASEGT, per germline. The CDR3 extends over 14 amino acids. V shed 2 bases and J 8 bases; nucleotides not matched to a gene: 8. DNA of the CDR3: TGTGCCAGCAGTGAAACCGGGACAGCCGGAGGCTACACCTTC. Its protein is CASSETGTAGGYTF.

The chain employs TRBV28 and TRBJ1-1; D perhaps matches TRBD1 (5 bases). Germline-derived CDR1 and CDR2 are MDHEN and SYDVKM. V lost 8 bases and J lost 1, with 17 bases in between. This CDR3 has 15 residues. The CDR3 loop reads CASGRYGTENTEAFF. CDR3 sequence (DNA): TGTGCCAGCGGAAGATACGGGACCGAGAACACTGAAGCTTTCTTT.

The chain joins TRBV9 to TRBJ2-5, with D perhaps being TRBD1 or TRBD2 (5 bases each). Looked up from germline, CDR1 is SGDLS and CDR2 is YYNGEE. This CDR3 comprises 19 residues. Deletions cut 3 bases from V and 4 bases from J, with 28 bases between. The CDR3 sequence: CASSAHPRGPGSIGETQYF. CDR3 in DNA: TGTGCCAGCAGCGCACATCCCCGGGGTCCAGGGAGTATCGGAGAGACCCAGTACTTC.

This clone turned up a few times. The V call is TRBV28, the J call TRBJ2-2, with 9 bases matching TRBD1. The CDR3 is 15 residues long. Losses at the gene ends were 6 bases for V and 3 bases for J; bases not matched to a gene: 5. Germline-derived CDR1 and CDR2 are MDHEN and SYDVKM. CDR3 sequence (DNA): TGTGCCAGCAGGACACGACAGGGGGACACCGGGGAGCTGTTTTTT. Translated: CASRTRQGDTGELFF.

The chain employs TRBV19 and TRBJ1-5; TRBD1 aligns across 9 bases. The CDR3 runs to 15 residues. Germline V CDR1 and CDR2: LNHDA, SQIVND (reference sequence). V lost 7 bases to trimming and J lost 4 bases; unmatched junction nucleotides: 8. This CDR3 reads CASTADRGRNQPQHF. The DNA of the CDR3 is TGTGCCAGTACCGCGGACAGGGGAAGAAATCAGCCCCAGCATTTT.

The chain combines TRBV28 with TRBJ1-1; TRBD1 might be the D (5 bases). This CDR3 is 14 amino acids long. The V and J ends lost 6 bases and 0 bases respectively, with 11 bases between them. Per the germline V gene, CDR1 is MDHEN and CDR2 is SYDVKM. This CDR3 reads CASSLTAMNTEAFF. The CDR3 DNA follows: TGTGCCAGCAGCCTGACAGCCATGAACACTGAAGCTTTCTTT.

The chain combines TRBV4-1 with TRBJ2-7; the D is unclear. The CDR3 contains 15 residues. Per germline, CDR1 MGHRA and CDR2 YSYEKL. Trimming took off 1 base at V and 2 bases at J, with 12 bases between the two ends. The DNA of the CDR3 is TGCGCCAGCAGCCAAGGGGCGCAATACACCTACGAGCAGTACTTC. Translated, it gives CASSQGAQYTYEQYF.

This chain's CDR3 is CASSRWTSGRNEQFF. CDR3 nucleotides: TGTGCCAGCAGTCGGTGGACTAGCGGGAGAAATGAGCAGTTCTTC. This chain uses TRBV27 with TRBJ2-1; TRBD2 aligns across 13 bases. From germline, CDR1 is MNHEY and CDR2 SMNVEV (reference sequence). Trimming at V came to 5 bases and at J to 7 bases, leaving 5 bases not matched to a gene. This CDR3 contains 15 residues.

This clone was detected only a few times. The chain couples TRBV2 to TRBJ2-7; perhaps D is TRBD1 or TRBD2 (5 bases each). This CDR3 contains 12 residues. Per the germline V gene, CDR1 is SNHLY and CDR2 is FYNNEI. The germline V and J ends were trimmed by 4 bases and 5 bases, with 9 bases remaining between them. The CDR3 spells CASSGLGDEQYF. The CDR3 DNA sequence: TGTGCCAGCAGTGGTCTGGGGGACGAGCAGTACTTC.